This TCR beta chain was captured in a study of tumor-infiltrating lymphocytes in primary liver carcinoma. Worth noting for this clonotype: A read error may be the cause here, since a much bigger clone is one base away.

Researchers generated TCR beta cDNA from around 0.55 ug of total RNA, relying on a constant-region primer. Slightly modified ARM-PCR served as the procedure for the TCR beta libraries. These libraries came from three rounds of nested multiplex PCR. TRBV1-TRBV30 forward and Cbeta reverse primers drove the first two roughly 10-cycle rounds. TCRdb reanalysed the multiplex PCR reads using MiXCR and keeps one entry per CDR3 protein. Of tens of thousands of distinct CDR3 sequences in the sample, around 70% were seen once. Starting material for RNA and DNA co-extraction consisted of roughly 20-34 mg of unsorted bulk tissue. Germline lookup yields CDR1 SGHRS and CDR2 YFSETQ. CDR3 size: 18 residues.

The specimen was liver tumor tissue from sampling region 1. Subset specified: tumor region T1, superior pole. The V call is TRBV5-1, the J call TRBJ1-1, with 9 bases that match TRBD1. The source of this sequence is a middle-aged man with primary liver carcinoma and hepatitis B virus infection. The CDR3 sequence: CASSLGRTGVTMNTETFF. The CDR3 DNA sequence: TGCGCCAGCAGCTTGGGTCGGACAGGGGTTACCATGAACACTGAAACTTTCTTT.